The rows below give T cell receptor beta chains drawn from one sample of a study of blood T cell repertoires in COVID-19. The method was immunoSEQ multiplex PCR; TCRdb's version includes in-frame clones alone and lacks a portion of them. The sample lists under 200,000 clones; around 85% were seen once. Sequencing was performed on peripheral blood. The receptors shown here come from a man in his 60s who had recovered from COVID-19. Both conserved end residues are part of each CDR3. A D gene is named only where the DNA matches it firmly. Clone size is shown for a subset of rows, as once, few, many or a class of expanded clone.

TGTGCCAGCAGTTTATCGGGACAGGGGGCGGGTGAGCAGTACTTC,CASSLSGQGAGEQYF,TRBV27,TRBJ2-7,-,TRBD1,15
TGTGCCAGCAGCCAAGCCCGGGGGACAGGGGGCTACGAGCAGTACTTC,CASSQARGTGGYEQYF,TRBV14,TRBJ2-7,once,TRBD1,16
TGTGCCAGCTCACCAAAGGAGGGGGAGGGCGATGAAGCTTTCTTT,CASSPKEGEGDEAFF,TRBV18,TRBJ1-1,-,-,15
TGTGCCAGCAGCTTGGAGGGACAGCGAGATTCACCCCTCCACTTT,CASSLEGQRDSPLHF,TRBV5-4,TRBJ1-6,-,TRBD1,15
TGCGCCAGCAGCTGGACTAGCGGAAGAACCGGGGAGCTGTTTTTT,CASSWTSGRTGELFF,TRBV5-1,TRBJ2-2,-,TRBD2,15
TGTGCCAGCCGGTTAGGGGGGGATGCCGGGGAGCTGTTTTTT,CASRLGGDAGELFF,TRBV7-2,TRBJ2-2,-,-,14
TGTGCCAGCAACGAAGGGGTGACGATTCAGCCCCAGCATTTT,CASNEGVTIQPQHF,TRBV2,TRBJ1-5,-,-,14
TGCGCCAGCAGCCAAGGTAGCCCCTTGGAGGCCTATGGCTACACCTTC,CASSQGSPLEAYGYTF,TRBV4-1,TRBJ1-2,-,-,16
TGTGCCAGCTCACGGCTAGCGGGGGGCACAGATACGCAGTATTTT,CASSRLAGGTDTQYF,TRBV18,TRBJ2-3,-,TRBD2,15
TGTGCCAGCAGTTTAGGGAGTCGGTCACCCCTCCACTTT,CASSLGSRSPLHF,TRBV12-3/TRBV12-4,TRBJ1-6,-,-,13
TGTGCCAGCAGTATACAAGGGGCCTATCAAGCTTTCTTT,CASSIQGAYQAFF,TRBV12-3/TRBV12-4,TRBJ1-1,-,-,13
TGTGCCAGCAGCTTAGGGGACAGGGAAAGTCAGCCCCAGCATTTT,CASSLGDRESQPQHF,TRBV7-2,TRBJ1-5,once,TRBD1,15
TGTGCCAGCAGCTTTTTCCTAGCGGGGAACTACGAGCAGTACTTC,CASSFFLAGNYEQYF,TRBV7-2,TRBJ2-7,once,TRBD2,15
TGTGCCAGCAGCTTAAACGCCGCGGACTATAACGAGCAGTACTTC,CASSLNAADYNEQYF,TRBV7-3,TRBJ2-7,-,-,15
TGTGCCAGCAGCTTAGCGAGAGTGAACACTGAAGCTTTCTTT,CASSLARVNTEAFF,TRBV7-2,TRBJ1-1,-,-,14
TGCAGTGCCAGTCCCTTCTCCTCAACCCGGGGTGAGCAGTACTTC,CSASPFSSTRGEQYF,TRBV20-1,TRBJ2-7,-,-,15
TGTGCCAGTAGGAGCAACAGGGGAGGAAGCGGCTACACCTTC,CASRSNRGGSGYTF,TRBV19,TRBJ1-2,-,TRBD1,14
TGTGCCAGCAGTCAGGGTTTCAGCACTGAAGCTTTCTTT,CASSQGFSTEAFF,TRBV11-3,TRBJ1-1,-,-,13
TGTGCCAGCAGCACCACTAGCGGGGGGGCAAACACAGATACGCAGTATTTT,CASSTTSGGANTDTQYF,TRBV21-1,TRBJ2-3,-,-,17
TGTGCCATCAGTGATGGGAAAGCGGGGGGGAGTAACTCCTACAATGAGCAGTTCTTC,CAISDGKAGGSNSYNEQFF,TRBV10-3,TRBJ2-1,-,TRBD2,19
TGTGCCAGTAGTATTATGGCCCTGACCTACGAGCAGTACTTC,CASSIMALTYEQYF,TRBV19,TRBJ2-7,-,-,14
TGTGCCAGTAGTATTCTGGCTAGCGGTACAGATACGCAGTATTTT,CASSILASGTDTQYF,TRBV19,TRBJ2-3,-,TRBD2,15
TGTGCCAGCAGCTTTCGACCAGGGGGCGTCTATGGCTACACCTTC,CASSFRPGGVYGYTF,TRBV7-2,TRBJ1-2,-,TRBD1,15
TGCGCCAGCAGCTTGGCGCTAGCGGGGAGGGAGCTGTTTTTT,CASSLALAGRELFF,TRBV5-1,TRBJ2-2,-,TRBD2,14
TGTGCCAGCAGTCCGGGATATAATTCACCCCTCCACTTT,CASSPGYNSPLHF,TRBV6-6,TRBJ1-6,-,-,13
TGTGCCAGCAGGACCGGGACTAGCGGGGGTAATGAGCAGTTCTTC,CASRTGTSGGNEQFF,TRBV6-5,TRBJ2-1,once,TRBD2,15
TGTGCCAGCAGCGGAAAGCTGCGGGCGGGGGTATACAATGAGCAGTTCTTC,CASSGKLRAGVYNEQFF,TRBV13,TRBJ2-1,once,TRBD2,17
TGCGCCAGCAGCTTTAGGGGTAGCGGGGGGTTTTCGGATGAGCAGTTCTTC,CASSFRGSGGFSDEQFF,TRBV5-1,TRBJ2-1,few,TRBD2,17
TGTGCCAGCAGCTTCAGACAGAACACTGAAGCTTTCTTT,CASSFRQNTEAFF,TRBV5-6,TRBJ1-1,-,-,13
TGTGCCACTGGGACAGCGGTCGTAGGGGAGACCCAGTACTTC,CATGTAVVGETQYF,TRBV24-1,TRBJ2-5,-,TRBD1,14
TGTGCCAGCAGCTCCCCTAATGGACTCACAGATACGCAGTATTTT,CASSSPNGLTDTQYF,TRBV7-3,TRBJ2-3,-,-,15
TGTGCCTCCTCTTCCCGGGACAGGGTGGGCAATGAGCAGTTCTTC,CASSSRDRVGNEQFF,TRBV24-1,TRBJ2-1,-,TRBD1,15
TGTGCCAGCAGTTTCCTCGGGACAGGGTCGTATGGCTACACCTTC,CASSFLGTGSYGYTF,TRBV27,TRBJ1-2,-,TRBD1,15
TGTGCCAGCAGCCAGGGGATGCGAGGCTCCTACGAGCAGTACTTC,CASSQGMRGSYEQYF,TRBV6-5,TRBJ2-7,-,-,15
TGTGCCAGCAGCGTAGGAGCGGGAGGGACAGATACGCAGTATTTT,CASSVGAGGTDTQYF,TRBV9,TRBJ2-3,once,TRBD2,15
TGTGCCACCAGAGGACAGGGGGACACCGGGGAGCTGTTTTTT,CATRGQGDTGELFF,TRBV24-1,TRBJ2-2,-,TRBD1,14
TGTGCCAGCAGCTCCGGACAGGGGGTTTTGGGGGAGCAGTACTTC,CASSSGQGVLGEQYF,TRBV7-9,TRBJ2-7,-,TRBD1,15
TGTGCCAGCAAGTTGACAGGGAGCACAGATACGCAGTATTTT,CASKLTGSTDTQYF,TRBV6-5,TRBJ2-3,-,TRBD1,14
TGTGCCAGCACGCGGGGAACTAATGAAAAACTGTTTTTT,CASTRGTNEKLFF,TRBV2,TRBJ1-4,once,-,13
TGTGCCAGCAGTAAAGATCCCAGGGGTTTCTTT,CASSKDPRGFF,TRBV12-3/TRBV12-4,TRBJ1-1,-,-,11
TGTGCCAGCAGCTTAGACGGCGGGGGCACAGATACGCAGTATTTT,CASSLDGGGTDTQYF,TRBV7-2,TRBJ2-3,once,-,15
TGTGCCAGCAGCCCCACCGGGCGGGGAACCTACAATGAGCAGTTCTTC,CASSPTGRGTYNEQFF,TRBV7-2,TRBJ2-1,-,-,16
TGTGCCAGCAGTATAACTAGAAGCTACAATGAGCAGTTCTTC,CASSITRSYNEQFF,TRBV6-5,TRBJ2-1,-,-,14
TGTGCCAGCAGTTTCCCACCGTCTGAAAACAGGGAAATGCCCCAGCATTTT,CASSFPPSENREMPQHF,TRBV12-1,TRBJ1-5,-,-,17
TGTGCCAGCAGCTTAAGGGCGGGGGTGTTACTATACGAGCAGTACTTC,CASSLRAGVLLYEQYF,TRBV7-2,TRBJ2-7,-,TRBD2,16
TGTGCCAGCAGCTGGGGACAGGGTCGCTACGAGCAGTACTTC,CASSWGQGRYEQYF,TRBV5-6,TRBJ2-7,few,TRBD1,14
TGTGCCAGCGGATCCCAGGGGGTAGGGAAAGTCTATGGCTACACCTTC,CASGSQGVGKVYGYTF,TRBV27,TRBJ1-2,few,TRBD1,16